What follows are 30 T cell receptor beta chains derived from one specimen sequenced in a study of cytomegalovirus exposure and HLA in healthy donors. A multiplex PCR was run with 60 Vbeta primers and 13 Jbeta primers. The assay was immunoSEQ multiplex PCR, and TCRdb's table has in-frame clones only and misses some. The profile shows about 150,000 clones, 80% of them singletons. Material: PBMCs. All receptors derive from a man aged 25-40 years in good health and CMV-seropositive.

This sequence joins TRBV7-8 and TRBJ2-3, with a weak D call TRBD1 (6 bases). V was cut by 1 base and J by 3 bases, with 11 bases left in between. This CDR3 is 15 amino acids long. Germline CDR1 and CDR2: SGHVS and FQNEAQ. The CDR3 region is CASSLDRAETDTQYF. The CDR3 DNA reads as TGTGCCAGCAGCTTAGACAGGGCGGAAACAGATACGCAGTATTTT.

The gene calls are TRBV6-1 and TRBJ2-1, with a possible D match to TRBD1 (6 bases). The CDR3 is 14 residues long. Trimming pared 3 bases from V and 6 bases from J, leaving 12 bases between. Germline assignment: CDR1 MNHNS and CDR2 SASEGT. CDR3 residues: CASSELGGINEQFF. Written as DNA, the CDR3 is TGTGCCAGCAGTGAGTTAGGGGGAATCAATGAGCAGTTCTTC.

This CDR3 is CASIGGHNTGELFF. In DNA form, the CDR3 reads TGTGCCAGCATCGGGGGGCATAACACCGGGGAGCTGTTTTTT. V is TRBV27 and J is TRBJ2-2, with D perhaps TRBD2 (7 bases). CDR3 length equals 14 residues. Germline V CDR1 and CDR2: MNHEY, SMNVEV (reference sequence). V lost 7 bases and J lost 2, with 11 bases in between.

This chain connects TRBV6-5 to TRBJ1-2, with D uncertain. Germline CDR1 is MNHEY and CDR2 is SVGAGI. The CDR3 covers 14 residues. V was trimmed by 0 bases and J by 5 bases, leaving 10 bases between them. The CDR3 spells CASSYSNVQYGYTF. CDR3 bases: TGTGCCAGCAGTTACTCGAACGTACAGTATGGCTACACCTTC.

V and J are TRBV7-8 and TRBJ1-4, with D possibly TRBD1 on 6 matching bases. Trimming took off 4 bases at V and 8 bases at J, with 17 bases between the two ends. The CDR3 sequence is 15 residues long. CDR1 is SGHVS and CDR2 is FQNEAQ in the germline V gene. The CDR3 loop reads CASSSLIRGPEKLFF. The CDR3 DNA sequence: TGTGCCAGCAGCTCCTTAATCAGGGGTCCGGAAAAACTGTTTTTT. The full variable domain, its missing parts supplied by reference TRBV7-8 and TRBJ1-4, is GAGVSQSPRYKVAKRGQDVALRCDPISGHVSLFWYQQALGQGPEFLTYFQNEAQLDKSGLPSDRFFAERPEGSVSTLKIQRTQQEDSAVYLCASSSLIRGPEKLFFGSGTQLSVL.

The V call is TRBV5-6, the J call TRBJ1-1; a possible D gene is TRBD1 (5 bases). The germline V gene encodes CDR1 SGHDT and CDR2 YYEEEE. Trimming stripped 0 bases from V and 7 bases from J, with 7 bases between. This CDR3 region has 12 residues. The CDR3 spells CASSLGQFEAFF. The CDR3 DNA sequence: TGTGCCAGCAGCTTGGGACAGTTTGAAGCTTTCTTT.

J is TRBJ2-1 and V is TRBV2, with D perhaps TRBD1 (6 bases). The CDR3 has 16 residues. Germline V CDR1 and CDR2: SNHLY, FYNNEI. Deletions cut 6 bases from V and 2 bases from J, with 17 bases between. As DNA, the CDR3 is TGTGCCAGCAGCCAAACAGGGAGCTTTACCTACAATGAGCAGTTCTTC. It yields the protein CASSQTGSFTYNEQFF. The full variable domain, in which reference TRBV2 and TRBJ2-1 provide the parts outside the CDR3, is EPEVTQTPSHQVTQMGQEVILRCVPISNHLYFYWYRQILGQKVEFLVSFYNNEISEKSEIFDDQFSVERPDGSNFTLKIRSTKLEDSAMYFCASSQTGSFTYNEQFFGPGTRLTVL.

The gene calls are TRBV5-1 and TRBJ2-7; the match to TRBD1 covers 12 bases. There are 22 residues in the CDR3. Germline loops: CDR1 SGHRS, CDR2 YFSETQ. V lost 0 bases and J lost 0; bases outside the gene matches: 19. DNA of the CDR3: TGCGCCAGCAGCTTGGAACTTAATCCGGGGGGACAGGGGGCCTCTTTCTCCTACGAGCAGTACTTC. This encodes CASSLELNPGGQGASFSYEQYF.

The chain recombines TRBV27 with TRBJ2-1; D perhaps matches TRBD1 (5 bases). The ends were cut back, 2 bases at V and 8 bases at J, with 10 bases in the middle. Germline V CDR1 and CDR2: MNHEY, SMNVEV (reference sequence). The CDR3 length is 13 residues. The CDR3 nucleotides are TGTGCCAGCAGTTTACCCCAGGGATATGAGCAGTTCTTC. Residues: CASSLPQGYEQFF.

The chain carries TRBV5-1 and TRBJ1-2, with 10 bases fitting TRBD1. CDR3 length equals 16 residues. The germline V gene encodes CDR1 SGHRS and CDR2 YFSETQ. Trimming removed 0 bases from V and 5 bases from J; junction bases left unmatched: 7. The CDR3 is CASSLGGQGRSYGYTF. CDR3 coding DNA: TGCGCCAGCAGCTTGGGGGGACAGGGGAGGTCGTATGGCTACACCTTC.

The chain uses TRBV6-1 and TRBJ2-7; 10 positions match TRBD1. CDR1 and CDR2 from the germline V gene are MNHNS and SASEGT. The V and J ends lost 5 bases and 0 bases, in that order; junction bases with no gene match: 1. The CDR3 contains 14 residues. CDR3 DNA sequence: TGTGCCAGCAGTCGGGACAGGGGCTCCTACGAGCAGTACTTC. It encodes CASSRDRGSYEQYF.

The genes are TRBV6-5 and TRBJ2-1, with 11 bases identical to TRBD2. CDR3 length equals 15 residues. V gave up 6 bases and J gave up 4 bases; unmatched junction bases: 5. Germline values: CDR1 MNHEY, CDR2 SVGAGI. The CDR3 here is CASSAGTSGYNEQFF. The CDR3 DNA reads TGTGCCAGCAGCGCCGGGACTAGCGGATACAATGAGCAGTTCTTC.

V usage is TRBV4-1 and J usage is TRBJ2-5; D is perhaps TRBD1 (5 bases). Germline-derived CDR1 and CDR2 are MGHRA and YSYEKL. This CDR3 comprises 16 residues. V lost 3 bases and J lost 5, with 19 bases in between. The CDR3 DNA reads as TGCGCCAGCAGCCAGGGTACTCAGGGAAGGCTTGAGACCCAGTACTTC. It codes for CASSQGTQGRLETQYF.

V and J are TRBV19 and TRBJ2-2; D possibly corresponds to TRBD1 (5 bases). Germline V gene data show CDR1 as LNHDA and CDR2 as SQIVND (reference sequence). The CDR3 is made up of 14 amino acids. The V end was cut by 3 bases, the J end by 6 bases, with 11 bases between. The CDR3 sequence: CASSIQGKAGELFF. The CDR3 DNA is TGTGCCAGTAGTATTCAGGGAAAAGCCGGGGAGCTGTTTTTT.

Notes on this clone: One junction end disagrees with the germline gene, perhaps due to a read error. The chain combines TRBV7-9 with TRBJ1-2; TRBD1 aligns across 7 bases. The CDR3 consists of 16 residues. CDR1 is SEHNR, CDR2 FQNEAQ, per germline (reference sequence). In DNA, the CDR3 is TGTTCCAGCAGCCCGGAACCCTTGGACAGGAACTATGGCTACACCTTC. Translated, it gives CSSSPEPLDRNYGYTF.

The CDR3 loop is CASSSTRGSPLHF. The CDR3 bases are TGTGCCAGCAGTTCGACAAGGGGTTCACCCCTCCACTTT. The chain links TRBV27 to TRBJ1-6; tentative D call: TRBD1 (5 bases). CDR3 length equals 13 residues. The V end was cut by 4 bases, the J end by 9 bases, with 10 bases between. Germline V gene sequence: CDR1 MNHEY, CDR2 SMNVEV (reference sequence).

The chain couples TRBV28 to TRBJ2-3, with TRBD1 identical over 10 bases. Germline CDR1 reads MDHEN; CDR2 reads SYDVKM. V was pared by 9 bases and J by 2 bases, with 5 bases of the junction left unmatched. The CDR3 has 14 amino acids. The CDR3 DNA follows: TGTGCCAGTGTGGACAGGGGGGACACAGATACGCAGTATTTT. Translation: CASVDRGDTDTQYF. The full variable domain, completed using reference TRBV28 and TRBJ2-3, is DVKVTQSSRYLVKRTGEKVFLECVQDMDHENMFWYRQDPGLGLRLIYFSYDVKMKEKGDIPEGYSVSREKKERFSLILESASTNQTSMYLCASVDRGDTDTQYFGPGTRLTVL.

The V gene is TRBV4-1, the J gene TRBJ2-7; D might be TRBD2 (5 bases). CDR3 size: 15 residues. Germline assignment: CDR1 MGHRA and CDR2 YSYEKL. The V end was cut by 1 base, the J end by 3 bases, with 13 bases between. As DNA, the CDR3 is TGCGCCAGCAGCCAAGGGACTCCGGCTAACTACGAGCAGTACTTC. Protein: CASSQGTPANYEQYF.

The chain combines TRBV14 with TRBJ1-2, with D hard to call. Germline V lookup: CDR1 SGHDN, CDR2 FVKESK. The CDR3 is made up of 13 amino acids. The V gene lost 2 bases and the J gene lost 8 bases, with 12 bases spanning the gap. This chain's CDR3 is CASSQLFFRGYTF. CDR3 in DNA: TGTGCCAGCAGCCAACTGTTTTTTCGGGGCTACACCTTC.

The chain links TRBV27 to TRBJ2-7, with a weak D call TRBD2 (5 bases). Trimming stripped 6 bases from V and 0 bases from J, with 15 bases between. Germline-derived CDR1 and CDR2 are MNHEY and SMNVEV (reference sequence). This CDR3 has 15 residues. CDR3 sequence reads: CASSPTGSSSYEQYF. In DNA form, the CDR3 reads TGTGCCAGCAGCCCTACGGGGTCGAGCTCCTACGAGCAGTACTTC.

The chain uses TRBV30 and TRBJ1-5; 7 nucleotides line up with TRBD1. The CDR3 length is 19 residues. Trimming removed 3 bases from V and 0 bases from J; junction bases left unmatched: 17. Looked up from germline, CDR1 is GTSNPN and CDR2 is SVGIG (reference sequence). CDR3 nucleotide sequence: TGTGCCTGGAGCCAAATTACCGGGACAGAAACCTATAGCAATCAGCCCCAGCATTTT. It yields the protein CAWSQITGTETYSNQPQHF.

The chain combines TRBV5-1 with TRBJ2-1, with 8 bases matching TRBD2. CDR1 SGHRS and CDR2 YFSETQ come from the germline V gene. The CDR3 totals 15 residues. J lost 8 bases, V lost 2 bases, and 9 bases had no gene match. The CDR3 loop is CASSFGAGATDEQFF. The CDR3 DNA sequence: TGCGCCAGCAGCTTTGGAGCGGGAGCGACGGATGAGCAGTTCTTC.

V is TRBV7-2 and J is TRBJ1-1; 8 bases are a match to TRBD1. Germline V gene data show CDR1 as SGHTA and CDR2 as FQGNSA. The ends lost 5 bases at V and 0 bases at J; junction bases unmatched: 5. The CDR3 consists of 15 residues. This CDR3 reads CASSPRTGMNTEAFF. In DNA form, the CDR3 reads TGTGCCAGCAGCCCCCGGACAGGGATGAACACTGAAGCTTTCTTT.

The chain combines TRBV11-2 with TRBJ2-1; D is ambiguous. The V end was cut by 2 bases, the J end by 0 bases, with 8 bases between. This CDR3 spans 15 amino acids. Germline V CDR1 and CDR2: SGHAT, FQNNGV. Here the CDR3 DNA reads TGTGCCAGCAGCTTACCAATCAGCTCCTACAATGAGCAGTTCTTC. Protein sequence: CASSLPISSYNEQFF.

This CDR3 reads CASSPGTGDVYEQYF. CDR3 sequence (DNA): TGTGCCAGTAGTCCTGGGACAGGTGATGTCTACGAGCAGTACTTC. J is TRBJ2-7 and V is TRBV19; 8 bases map to TRBD1. The CDR3 runs to 15 residues. Germline assignment: CDR1 LNHDA and CDR2 SQIVND (reference sequence). The trim removed 5 bases at V and 3 bases at J, leaving 9 bases unmatched. Using reference TRBV19 and TRBJ2-7 for the parts outside the CDR3, the full variable domain is DGGITQSPKYLFRKEGQNVTLSCEQNLNHDAMYWYRQDPGQGLRLIYYSQIVNDFQKGDIAEGYSVSREKKESFPLTVTSAQKNPTAFYLCASSPGTGDVYEQYFGPGTRLTVT.

The CDR3 bases are TGCGCCAGCAGCCAAGGGACAGGGGGCAAGGAGACCCAGTACTTC. Its protein product is CASSQGTGGKETQYF. The chain carries TRBV4-1 and TRBJ2-5; 11 bases are a match to TRBD1. The germline gives CDR1 MGHRA, CDR2 YSYEKL. The CDR3 extends over 15 amino acids. Trimming at V came to 1 base and at J to 5 bases, leaving 3 bases not matched to a gene.

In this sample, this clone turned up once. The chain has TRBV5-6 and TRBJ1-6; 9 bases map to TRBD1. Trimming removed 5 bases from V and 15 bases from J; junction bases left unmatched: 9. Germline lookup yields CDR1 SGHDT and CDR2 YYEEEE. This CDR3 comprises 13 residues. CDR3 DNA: TGTGCCAGCAGTCCCGGGACAGGGTTGGGCCTCCACTTT. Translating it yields CASSPGTGLGLHF.

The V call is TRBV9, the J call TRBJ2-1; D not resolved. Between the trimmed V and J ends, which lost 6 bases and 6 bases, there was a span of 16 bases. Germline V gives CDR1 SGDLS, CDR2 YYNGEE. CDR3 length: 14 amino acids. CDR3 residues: CASNPDLARNEQFF. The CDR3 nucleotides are TGTGCCAGCAATCCCGATTTAGCTCGCAATGAGCAGTTCTTC. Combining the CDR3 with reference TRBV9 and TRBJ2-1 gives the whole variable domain DSGVTQTPKHLITATGQRVTLRCSPRSGDLSVYWYQQSLDQGLQFLIQYYNGEERAKGNILERFSAQQFPDLHSELNLSSLELGDSALYFCASNPDLARNEQFFGPGTRLTVL.

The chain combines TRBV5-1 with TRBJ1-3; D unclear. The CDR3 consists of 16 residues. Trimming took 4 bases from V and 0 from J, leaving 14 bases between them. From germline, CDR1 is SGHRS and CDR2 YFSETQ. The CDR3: CASSARPPYSGNTIYF. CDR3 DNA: TGCGCCAGCAGCGCCAGGCCCCCGTACTCTGGAAACACCATATATTTT.

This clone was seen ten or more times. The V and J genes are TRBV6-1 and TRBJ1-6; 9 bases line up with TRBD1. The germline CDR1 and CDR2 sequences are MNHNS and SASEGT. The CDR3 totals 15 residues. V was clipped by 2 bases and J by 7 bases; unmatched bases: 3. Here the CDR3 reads CASSERTGDNSPLHF. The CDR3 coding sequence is TGTGCCAGCAGTGAACGGACAGGGGACAATTCACCCCTCCACTTT.